The clone carrying this TCR beta chain has at least ten counts. This sample is drawn from a study of regulatory T cells in long-lasting Graves disease. According to the study, TCR beta libraries were built with iRepertoire HTBI primers and CDR3-region Arm-PCR. TCRdb reprocessed the multiplex PCR reads via MiXCR and lists one record per CDR3 protein. Of around 250,000 distinct CDR3 sequences listed, 18% are singletons. Trimming left V 3 bases short and J 7 bases short, with 15 bases between. The CDR3 length is 14 residues. Germline V gene sequence: CDR1 SGHAT, CDR2 FQNNGV. Time point of the sample: newly diagnosed GD, antithyroid drugs for less than 3 months. From RNA extracted from PBMCs, the TCR library was made. The sample was also linked to a second study, of T cells in Graves' hyperthyroidism and ophthalmopathy.

Sequencing used peripheral blood mononuclear cells (PBMCs), obtained at new diagnosis, from a patient treated with antithyroid drugs. V usage is TRBV11-2 and J usage is TRBJ1-2; tentatively, D is TRBD1 (5 bases). This receptor was identified in a woman aged 25 to 39 with Graves disease. The CDR3: CASSFSRQGIGYTF. CDR3 DNA: TGTGCCAGCAGCTTTAGCCGGCAGGGTATTGGCTACACCTTC.